This section outlines one T cell receptor beta chain sequence together with its context. These data belong to a study of blood T cell repertoires in COVID-19. Sequenced by immunoSEQ multiplex PCR; TCRdb stores in-frame clones only, minus some. The table records about 200,000 clones, 82% of them present only once. This clonotype originated in a woman aged 55 to 70 with COVID-19, enrolled during active disease. Input material: peripheral blood.

As DNA, the CDR3 is TGTGCCAGCAGTTCGGGACAGCTTATGAACACTGAAGCTTTCTTT. This codes for CASSSGQLMNTEAFF. The V call is TRBV6-1, the J call TRBJ1-1, with TRBD1 matching 7 bases. Trimming cost V 5 bases and J 0 bases; bases outside gene matches: 6. The CDR3 is 15 amino acids. Germline CDR1 reads MNHNS; CDR2 reads SASEGT.